Given below is one TCR beta chain in context. Data came from immunoSEQ multiplex PCR; TCRdb stores just in-frame clones and leaves some out. The sample carries around 140,000 clones, more than 70% recorded once. The data were obtained in a study of T cell responses to AZD1222 COVID-19 vaccine. This CDR3 contains 15 residues. V was clipped by 3 bases and J by 7 bases; unmatched bases: 12. Germline CDR1 reads SGDLS; CDR2 reads YYNGEE. The V and J genes are TRBV9 and TRBJ1-2, with 7 bases matching TRBD1. The sample here was peripheral blood, taken on day 0 of AZD1222 vaccination. The receptor comes from an adult in good health. The CDR3: CASSEPQRQGGGYTF. CDR3 bases: TGTGCCAGCAGCGAGCCCCAGAGACAGGGAGGTGGCTACACCTTC.